This TCR beta chain came from a study of blood T cell repertoires in COVID-19. Study at large: Sources were T cells, B-cell-depleted T cells, or PBMCs; the material itself was cDNA or gDNA.

In the authors' methods: Estimation of nucleated cell counts was performed using reference gene primer amplification. This table comes from immunoSEQ multiplex PCR, and its TCRdb copy is limited to in-frame clones, with some not included. The DNA gave D and trimming, while V, J and clone size come from that table. This table holds 250,000 to 350,000 clones, approximately 85% found once. Recruits, aged roughly 18 to 95 years, lived in 20 to 30 US areas. Participants' own reports of clinical history determined their cohort assignment. The CDR3 runs to 12 residues. The chain is built from TRBV7-5 and TRBJ2-3; the table's D gene call, TRBD1, was not cross checked with the DNA. TRBV7-5 is labeled a pseudogene. The sequenced sample consisted of PBMCs or T cells enriched from blood (not recorded which). This sequence was found in a young woman who had recovered from COVID-19. The DNA of the CDR3 is TGTGCCAGAAGGGGGACAGATCCTACGCAGTATTTT. It encodes CARRGTDPTQYF.